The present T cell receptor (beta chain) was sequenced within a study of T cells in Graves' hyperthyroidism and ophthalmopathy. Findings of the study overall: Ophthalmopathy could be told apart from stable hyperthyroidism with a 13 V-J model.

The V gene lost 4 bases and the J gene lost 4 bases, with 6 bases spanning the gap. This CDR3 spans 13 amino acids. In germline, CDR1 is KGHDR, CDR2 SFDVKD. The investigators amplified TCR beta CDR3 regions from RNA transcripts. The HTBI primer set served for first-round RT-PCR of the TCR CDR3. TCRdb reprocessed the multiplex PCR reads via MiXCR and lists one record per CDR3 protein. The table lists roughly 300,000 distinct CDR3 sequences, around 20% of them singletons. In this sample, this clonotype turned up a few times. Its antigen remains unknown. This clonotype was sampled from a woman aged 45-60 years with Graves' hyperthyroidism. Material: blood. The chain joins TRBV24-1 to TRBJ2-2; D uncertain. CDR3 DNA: TGTGCCACCAGTGACCCACCCACCGGGGAGCTGTTTTTT. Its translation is CATSDPPTGELFF.